The T cell receptor (beta chain) under discussion was sequenced for a study of T cell responses to AZD1222 COVID-19 vaccine. Germline assignment: CDR1 LNHDA and CDR2 SQIVND (reference sequence). The V end lost 1 base, the J end lost 5 bases, and 11 bases lay between the germline ends. The CDR3 length is 14 residues. The method was immunoSEQ multiplex PCR; TCRdb's version includes in-frame clones alone and lacks a portion of them. The table shows fewer than 120,000 clones, with 87% occurring only once. Study-wide points: Unmutated variant regions reportedly attract nearly half of all spike-specific TCRs. Increases in Spike-specific TCR breadth and depth were seen after two AZD1222 doses. At baseline, seropositivity was found in only a handful of AZD1222 recipients. The donors showed a predominance of white British ancestry and of females, with possible underestimation of clonal diversity.

Notes on this clone: What it binds is unknown.

The rearrangement uses TRBV19 and TRBJ2-5; weak D call: TRBD2 (5 bases). This receptor was obtained from an adult in good health. Specimen: peripheral blood, collected on day 0 of AZD1222 vaccination. Here the CDR3 DNA reads TGTGCCAGTAGTATAGGGGCAGGCGGGGAGACCCAGTACTTC. Amino acid sequence: CASSIGAGGETQYF.